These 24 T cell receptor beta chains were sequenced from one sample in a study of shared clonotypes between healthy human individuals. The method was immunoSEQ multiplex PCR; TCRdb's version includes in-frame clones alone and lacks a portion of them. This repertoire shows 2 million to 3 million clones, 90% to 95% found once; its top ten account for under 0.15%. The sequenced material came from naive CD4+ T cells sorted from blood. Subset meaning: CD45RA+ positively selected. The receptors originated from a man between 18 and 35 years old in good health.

CDR3 in DNA: TGTGCCAGCAGTTTATTGGTAGACCTAAGCTACGAGCAGTACTTC. Translating gives CASSLLVDLSYEQYF. The chain couples TRBV28 to TRBJ2-7; D gene uncertain. The germline CDR1 and CDR2 sequences are MDHEN and SYDVKM. Trimming pared 1 base from V and 3 bases from J, leaving 13 bases between. The CDR3 extends over 15 amino acids.

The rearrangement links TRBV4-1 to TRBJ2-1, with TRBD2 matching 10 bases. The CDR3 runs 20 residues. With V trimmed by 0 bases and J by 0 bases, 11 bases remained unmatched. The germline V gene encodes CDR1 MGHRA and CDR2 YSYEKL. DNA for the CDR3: TGCGCCAGCAGCCAAGAGGAGACTAGCGGGCCGCTGAGCTCCTACAATGAGCAGTTCTTC. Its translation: CASSQEETSGPLSSYNEQFF.

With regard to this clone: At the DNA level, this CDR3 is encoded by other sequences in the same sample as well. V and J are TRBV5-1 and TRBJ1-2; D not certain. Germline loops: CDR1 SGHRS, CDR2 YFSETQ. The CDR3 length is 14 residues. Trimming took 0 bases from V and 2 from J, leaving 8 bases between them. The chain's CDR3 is CASSLADGNYGYTF. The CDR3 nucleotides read TGCGCCAGCAGCTTGGCGGACGGGAACTATGGCTACACCTTC. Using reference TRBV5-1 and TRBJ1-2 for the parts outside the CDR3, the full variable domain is KAGVTQTPRYLIKTRGQQVTLSCSPISGHRSVSWYQQTPGQGLQFLFEYFSETQRNKGNFPGRFSGRQFSNSRSEMNVSTLELGDSALYLCASSLADGNYGYTFGSGTRLTVV.

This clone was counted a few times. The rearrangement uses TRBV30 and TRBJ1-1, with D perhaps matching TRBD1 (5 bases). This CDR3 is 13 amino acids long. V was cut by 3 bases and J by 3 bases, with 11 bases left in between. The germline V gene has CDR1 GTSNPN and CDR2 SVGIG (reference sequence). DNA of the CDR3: TGTGCCTGGAGGCCGGGGACGTACACTGAAGCTTTCTTT. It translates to CAWRPGTYTEAFF.

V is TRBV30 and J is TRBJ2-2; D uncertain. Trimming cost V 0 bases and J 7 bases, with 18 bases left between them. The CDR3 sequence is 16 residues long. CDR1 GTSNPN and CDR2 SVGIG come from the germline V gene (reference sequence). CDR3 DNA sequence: TGTGCCTGGAGTGTACCCCGAACCTGGGCAGGCGGGGAGCTGTTTTTT. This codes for CAWSVPRTWAGGELFF.

DNA for the CDR3: TGTGCCATCAGGGGGCTCCCAGGCTACACCTTC. Its protein is CAIRGLPGYTF. The rearrangement uses TRBV7-9 and TRBJ1-2; 8 positions match TRBD1. The CDR3 totals 11 residues. The ends lost 10 bases at V and 8 bases at J; junction bases unmatched: 6. The germline gives CDR1 SEHNR, CDR2 FQNEAQ (reference sequence). The complete variable domain, with remaining parts taken from reference TRBV7-9 and TRBJ1-2, reads DTGVSQNPRHKITKRGQNVTFRCDPISEHNRLYWYRQTLGQGPEFLTYFQNEAQLEKSRLLSDRFSAERPKGSFSTLEIQRTEQGDSAMYLCAIRGLPGYTFGSGTRLTVV.

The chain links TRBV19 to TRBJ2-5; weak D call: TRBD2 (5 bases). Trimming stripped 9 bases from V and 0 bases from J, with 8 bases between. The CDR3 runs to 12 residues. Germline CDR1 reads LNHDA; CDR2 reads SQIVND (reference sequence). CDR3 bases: TGTGCCAGACTGAGGGACCAAGAGACCCAGTACTTC. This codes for CARLRDQETQYF.

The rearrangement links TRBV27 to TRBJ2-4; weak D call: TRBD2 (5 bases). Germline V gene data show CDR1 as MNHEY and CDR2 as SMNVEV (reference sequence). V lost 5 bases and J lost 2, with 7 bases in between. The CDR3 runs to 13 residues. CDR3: CASSPGSKNIQYF. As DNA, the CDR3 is TGTGCCAGCAGTCCGGGATCCAAAAACATTCAGTACTTC.

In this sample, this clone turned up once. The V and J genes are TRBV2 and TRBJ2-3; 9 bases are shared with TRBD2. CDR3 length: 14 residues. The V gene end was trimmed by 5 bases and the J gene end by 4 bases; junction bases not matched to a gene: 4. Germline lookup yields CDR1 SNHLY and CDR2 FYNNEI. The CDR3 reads CASSPGLAPDTQYF. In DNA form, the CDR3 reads TGTGCCAGCAGTCCGGGACTAGCACCAGATACGCAGTATTTT.

In DNA, the CDR3 is TGTGCCATCAGAACAGGGGGTGAGCCCCAGCATTTT. Protein: CAIRTGGEPQHF. The J gene is TRBJ1-5, the V gene TRBV10-3; 8 bases fit TRBD1. CDR1 is ENHRY, CDR2 SYGVKD, per germline. CDR3 length: 12 amino acids. Trimming took 6 bases from V and 8 from J; bases not matched to a gene: 3.

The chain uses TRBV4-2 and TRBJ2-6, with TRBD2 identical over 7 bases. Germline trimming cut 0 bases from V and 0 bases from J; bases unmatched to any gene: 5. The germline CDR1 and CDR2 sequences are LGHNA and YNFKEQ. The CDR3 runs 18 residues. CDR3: CASSQDLGGSSGANVLTF. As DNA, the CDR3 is TGTGCCAGCAGCCAAGATCTGGGGGGGAGCTCTGGGGCCAACGTCCTGACTTTC.

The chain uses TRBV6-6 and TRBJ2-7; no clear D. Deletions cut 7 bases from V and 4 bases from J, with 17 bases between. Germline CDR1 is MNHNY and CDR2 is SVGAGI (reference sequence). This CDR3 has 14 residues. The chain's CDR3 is CASTSPGEVYEQYF. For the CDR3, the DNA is TGTGCCAGCACTAGTCCGGGCGAGGTTTACGAGCAGTACTTC.

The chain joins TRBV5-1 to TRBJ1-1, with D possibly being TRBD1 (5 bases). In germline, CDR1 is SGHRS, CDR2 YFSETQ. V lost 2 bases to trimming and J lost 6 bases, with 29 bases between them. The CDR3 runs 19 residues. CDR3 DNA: TGCGCCAGCAGCTTAAGAAATACTTTTTACGGCGGACAAGGGTCTGAAGCTTTCTTT. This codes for CASSLRNTFYGGQGSEAFF.

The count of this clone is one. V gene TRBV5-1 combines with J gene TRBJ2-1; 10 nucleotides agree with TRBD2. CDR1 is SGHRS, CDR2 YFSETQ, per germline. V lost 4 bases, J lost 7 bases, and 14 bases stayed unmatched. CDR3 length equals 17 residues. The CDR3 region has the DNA TGCGCCAGCAGCGAGGGGTTAGCGGGAGGCTCCGGGAATGAGCAGTTCTTC. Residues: CASSEGLAGGSGNEQFF.

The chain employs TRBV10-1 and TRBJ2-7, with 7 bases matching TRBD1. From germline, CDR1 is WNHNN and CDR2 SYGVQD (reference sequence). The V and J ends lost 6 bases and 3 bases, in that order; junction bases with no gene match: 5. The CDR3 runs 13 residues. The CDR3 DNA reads TGCGCCAGCAGGACAGGGAAGCTCTACGAGCAGTACTTC. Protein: CASRTGKLYEQYF.

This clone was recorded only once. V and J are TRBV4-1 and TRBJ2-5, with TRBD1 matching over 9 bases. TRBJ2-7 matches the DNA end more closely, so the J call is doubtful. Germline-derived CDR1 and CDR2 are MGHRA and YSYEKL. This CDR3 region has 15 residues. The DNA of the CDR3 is TGCGCCAGCAGCAGCCTCGTCGGGACAGGGTACGAGCAGTACTTC. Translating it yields CASSSLVGTGYEQYF.

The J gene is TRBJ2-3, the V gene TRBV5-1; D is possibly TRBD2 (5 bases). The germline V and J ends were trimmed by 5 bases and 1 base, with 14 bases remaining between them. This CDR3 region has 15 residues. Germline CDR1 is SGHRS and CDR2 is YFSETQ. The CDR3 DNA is TGCGCCAGCAGAGTGTTGGGAGTCCGCACAGATACGCAGTATTTT. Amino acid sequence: CASRVLGVRTDTQYF.

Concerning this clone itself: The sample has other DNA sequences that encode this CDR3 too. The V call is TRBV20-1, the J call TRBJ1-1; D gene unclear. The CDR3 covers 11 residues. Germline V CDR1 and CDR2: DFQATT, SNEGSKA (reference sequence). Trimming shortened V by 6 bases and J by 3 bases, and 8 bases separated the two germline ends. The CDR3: CSASRDTEAFF. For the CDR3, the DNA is TGCAGTGCCAGCCGGGACACTGAAGCTTTCTTT.

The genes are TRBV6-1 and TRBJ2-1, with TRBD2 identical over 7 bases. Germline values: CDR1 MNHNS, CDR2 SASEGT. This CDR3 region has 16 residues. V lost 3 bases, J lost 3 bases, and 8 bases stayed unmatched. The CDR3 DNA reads TGTGCCAGCAGTGAGTTCGTAGCGGGCCTCTACAATGAGCAGTTCTTC. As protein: CASSEFVAGLYNEQFF.

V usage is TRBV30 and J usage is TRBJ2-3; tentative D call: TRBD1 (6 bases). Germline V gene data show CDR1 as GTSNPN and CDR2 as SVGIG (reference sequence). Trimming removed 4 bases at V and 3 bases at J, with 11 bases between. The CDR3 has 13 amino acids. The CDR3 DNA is TGTGCCTGGACCGGCGGACAGACAGATACGCAGTATTTT. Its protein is CAWTGGQTDTQYF.

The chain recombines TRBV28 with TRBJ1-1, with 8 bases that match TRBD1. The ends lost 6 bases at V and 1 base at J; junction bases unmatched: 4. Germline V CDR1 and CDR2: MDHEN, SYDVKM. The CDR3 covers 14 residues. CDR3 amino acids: CASRVRGPNTEAFF. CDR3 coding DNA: TGTGCCAGCAGAGTCAGGGGGCCGAACACTGAAGCTTTCTTT.

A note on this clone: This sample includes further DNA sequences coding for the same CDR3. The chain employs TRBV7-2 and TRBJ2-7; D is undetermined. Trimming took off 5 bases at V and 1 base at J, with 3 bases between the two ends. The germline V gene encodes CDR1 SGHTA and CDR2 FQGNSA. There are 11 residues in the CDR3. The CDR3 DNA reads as TGTGCCAGCAGCAATTCCTACGAGCAGTACTTC. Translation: CASSNSYEQYF.

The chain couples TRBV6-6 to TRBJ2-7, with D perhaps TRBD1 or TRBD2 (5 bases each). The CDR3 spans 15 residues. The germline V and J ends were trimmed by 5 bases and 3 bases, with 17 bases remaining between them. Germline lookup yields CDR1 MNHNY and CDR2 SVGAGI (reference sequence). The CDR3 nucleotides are TGTGCCAGCAGTATCTCCGGGACGGGCCACTACGAGCAGTACTTC. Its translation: CASSISGTGHYEQYF.

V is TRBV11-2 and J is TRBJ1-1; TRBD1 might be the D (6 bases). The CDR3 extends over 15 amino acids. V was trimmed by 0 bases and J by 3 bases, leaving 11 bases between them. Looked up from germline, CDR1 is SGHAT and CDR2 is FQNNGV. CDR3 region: CASSLEGRGYTEAFF. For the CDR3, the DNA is TGTGCCAGCAGCTTAGAGGGCAGGGGATACACTGAAGCTTTCTTT. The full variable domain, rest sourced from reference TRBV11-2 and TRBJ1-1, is EAGVAQSPRYKIIEKRQSVAFWCNPISGHATLYWYQQILGQGPKLLIQFQNNGVVDDSQLPKDRFSAERLKGVDSTLKIQPAKLEDSAVYLCASSLEGRGYTEAFFGQGTRLTVV.